A single sample gave rise to the 5 T cell receptor beta chains below, sequenced in a study of a mutant IDH1 vaccine in newly diagnosed glioma. Regarding time point: week 35, safety follow-up. Each dose of the vaccine consisted of 300 ug of mutant IDH1 20-mer peptide, with topical imiquimod. For these receptors, no antigen is known. The protocol was immunoSEQ multiplex PCR, while the TCRdb copy is restricted to in-frame clones and leaves out a portion. The data hold roughly 49,000 clones, with almost 95% observed a single time. The sample in question was PBMCs, obtained from a glioma patient whose treatment included an IDH1 peptide vaccine. The source is a man aged 50 to 60 with glioma.

The rearrangement links TRBV28 to TRBJ2-5, with D uncertain. The CDR3 runs to 12 residues. Between the trimmed V and J ends, which lost 7 bases and 5 bases, there was a span of 11 bases. Germline loops: CDR1 MDHEN, CDR2 SYDVKM. CDR3 DNA sequence: TGTGCCAGCACGTCCGGATTGGAGACCCAGTACTTC. Amino acids: CASTSGLETQYF.

As for this clone: Different DNA sequences within this sample yield the same CDR3. The rearrangement uses TRBV5-1 and TRBJ2-1; D gene uncertain. Germline loops: CDR1 SGHRS, CDR2 YFSETQ. V lost 2 bases, J lost 4 bases, and 1 base lay in between. This CDR3 is 11 amino acids long. CDR3 nucleotides: TGCGCCAGCAGCTTATACAATGAGCAGTTCTTC. Translated, it gives CASSLYNEQFF.

This CDR3 is CSGDGRSYEQYF. The DNA of the CDR3 is TGCAGCGGGGACGGCCGCTCCTACGAGCAGTACTTC. This chain links TRBV29-1 with TRBJ2-7; D may be TRBD1 or TRBD2 (5 bases each). CDR1 is SQVTM and CDR2 is ANQGSEA in the germline V gene. Deletions cut 7 bases from V and 0 bases from J, with 10 bases between. The CDR3 is 12 residues long.

The V gene is TRBV6-1, the J gene TRBJ2-3; TRBD2 matches 8 bases. In germline, CDR1 is MNHNS, CDR2 SASEGT. This CDR3 has 16 residues. The V and J ends lost 4 bases and 0 bases, in that order; junction bases with no gene match: 6. The CDR3 spells CASSVRTGGSTDTQYF. CDR3 coding DNA: TGTGCCAGCAGTGTCCGGACGGGGGGGAGCACAGATACGCAGTATTTT.

The V gene is TRBV29-1, the J gene TRBJ1-1; TRBD1 matches 7 bases. Losses at the gene ends were 4 bases for V and 0 bases for J; bases not matched to a gene: 2. This CDR3 comprises 13 residues. Germline values: CDR1 SQVTM, CDR2 ANQGSEA. The CDR3 region has the DNA TGCAGCGTTGGGGGACAGTTGAACACTGAAGCTTTCTTT. This translates into CSVGGQLNTEAFF.